This T cell receptor beta chain was identified during a study of cytomegalovirus exposure and HLA in healthy donors. General study results and limits: One cluster of highly shared sequence variants probably arose as a sequencing artifact. The authors listed about 170 TCR beta chains as cytomegalovirus-associated.

Germline CDR1 reads MDHEN; CDR2 reads SYDVKM. V lost 3 bases to trimming and J lost 0 bases, with 4 bases between them. CDR3 size: 13 residues. It was with 60 Vbeta and 13 Jbeta primers that the PCR ran. Only in-frame clones appear in the TCRdb table, and some are missing; sequencing was by immunoSEQ multiplex PCR. The sample comprises some 71,000 clones, roughly 76% of which are singletons, and about 3.3% rests with the top ten. The donors comprised healthy bone marrow donors. On this clone itself: Its antigen is currently unknown.

Sequenced sample: PBMCs. The chain uses TRBV28 and TRBJ2-3; D is ambiguous. This clonotype originated in a man between 18 and 35 years old in good health and CMV-seronegative. This chain's CDR3 is CASSLGSTDTQYF. The CDR3 DNA is TGTGCCAGCAGTTTGGGCAGCACAGATACGCAGTATTTT.